This T cell receptor (beta chain) came from a study of blood T cell repertoires in COVID-19. TCRdb keeps only in-frame clones here, not all; method: immunoSEQ multiplex PCR. The table shows about 240,000 clones, with 75% to 90% occurring only once. Germline CDR1 and CDR2: MNHEY and SVGAGI. V lost 6 bases and J lost 0, with 12 bases in between. This CDR3 region has 14 residues. The chain combines TRBV6-5 with TRBJ2-7, with a possible D match to TRBD2 (6 bases). This sequence originates from a man aged 55-75 years who had recovered from COVID-19. The source material was peripheral blood. CDR3 nucleotides: TGTGCCAGCAGGTTGGGGACTTTCTCCTACGAGCAGTACTTC. Its translation is CASRLGTFSYEQYF.